The 28 T cell receptor beta chains presented below share a single source sample, sequenced in a study of CD8 T cells in ankylosing spondylitis. MiXCR was run by TCRdb on the 5' RACE reads, yielding one entry per CDR3 protein. The sample includes 250,000 to 350,000 distinct CDR3 sequences, 20% to 25% of them seen just once. Sequencing was performed on blood, either unsorted or a sorted T cell fraction (not recorded which). The receptors were sampled from a female donor with ankylosing spondylitis or in good health (not recorded which).

The sample holds a few counts of this clonotype. The rearrangement uses TRBV6-1 and TRBJ2-7, with D perhaps TRBD1 (6 bases). V lost 0 bases and J lost 2, with 14 bases in between. CDR1 MNHNS and CDR2 SASEGT come from the germline V gene. The CDR3 is 16 residues long. CDR3 residues: CASSEAGAGVPYEQYF. For the CDR3, the DNA is TGTGCCAGCAGTGAAGCAGGGGCAGGGGTTCCCTACGAGCAGTACTTC.

The chain joins TRBV6-5 to TRBJ2-5; the D call may be TRBD1 or TRBD2 (7 bases each). V was trimmed by 2 bases and J by 7 bases, leaving 20 bases between them. Germline V gene data show CDR1 as MNHEY and CDR2 as SVGAGI. There are 16 residues in the CDR3. CDR3 nucleotides: TGTGCCAGCAGTTACGGCCAGGGGGGGGATCCCGCGACCCAGTACTTC. Translated: CASSYGQGGDPATQYF.

This clonotype was detected a few times. This chain joins TRBV6-1 and TRBJ2-2; 9 bases are shared with TRBD1. The CDR3 covers 15 residues. The ends lost 5 bases at V and 5 bases at J; junction bases unmatched: 6. Per germline, CDR1 MNHNS and CDR2 SASEGT. CDR3 in amino acids: CASSPPGTGTGELFF. In DNA, the CDR3 is TGTGCCAGCAGTCCCCCCGGGACAGGGACCGGGGAGCTGTTTTTT.

The chain employs TRBV7-9 and TRBJ2-5, with D possibly TRBD1 on 6 matching bases. The V end lost 2 bases, the J end lost 2 bases, and 9 bases lay between the germline ends. Germline loops: CDR1 SEHNR, CDR2 FQNEAQ (reference sequence). The CDR3 extends over 14 amino acids. This chain's CDR3 is CASSLHGQQETQYF. The DNA for the CDR3 is TGTGCCAGCAGCTTACACGGACAGCAAGAGACCCAGTACTTC.

In this sample, this clonotype turned up many times. J is TRBJ1-5 and V is TRBV6-1; D is possibly TRBD1 (5 bases). The CDR3 contains 14 residues. Germline loops: CDR1 MNHNS, CDR2 SASEGT. The V gene lost 4 bases and the J gene lost 9 bases, with 16 bases spanning the gap. The CDR3 region is CASSVGEGRWPQHF. For the CDR3, the DNA is TGTGCCAGCAGTGTGGGGGAGGGGCGGTGGCCCCAGCATTTT.

V gene TRBV20-1 combines with J gene TRBJ1-2, with D uncertain. The CDR3 covers 14 residues. Trimming removed 5 bases from V and 8 bases from J, with 21 bases in between. Germline loops: CDR1 DFQATT, CDR2 SNEGSKA (reference sequence). The CDR3 is CSALTWGLGIGYTF. In DNA, the CDR3 is TGCAGTGCTTTGACATGGGGTCTGGGGATCGGCTACACCTTC.

This clonotype has more than one count but fewer than ten. The CDR3 DNA reads as TGTGCCAGCAGTGAAGTGGCAGGGAGGACTGAAGCTTTCTTT. Amino acid sequence: CASSEVAGRTEAFF. This chain connects TRBV6-1 to TRBJ1-1, with D possibly matching TRBD1 (5 bases). The germline gives CDR1 MNHNS, CDR2 SASEGT. The V gene lost 1 base and the J gene lost 5 bases, with 11 bases spanning the gap. This CDR3 comprises 14 residues.

The chain joins TRBV19 to TRBJ2-5; 12 positions match TRBD2. V lost 6 bases to trimming and J lost 1 base; unmatched junction nucleotides: 6. The germline V gene has CDR1 LNHDA and CDR2 SQIVND (reference sequence). The CDR3 consists of 16 residues. The CDR3 DNA reads as TGTGCCAGTAGGGGACTAGCGGGTGCCCCCCAAGAGACCCAGTACTTC. It yields the protein CASRGLAGAPQETQYF.

The chain uses TRBV11-2 and TRBJ2-7; TRBD2 matches at 8 bases. Unmatched junction bases numbered 9, after V lost 1 base and J lost 7 bases. The CDR3 runs 15 residues. Germline lookup yields CDR1 SGHAT and CDR2 FQNNGV. DNA for the CDR3: TGTGCCAGCAGCTTAGTAGGGACTAGGAGTCGGGAGCAGTACTTC. Residues: CASSLVGTRSREQYF.

This clonotype was seen many times. The chain links TRBV20-1 to TRBJ2-5; tentative D call: TRBD2 (6 bases). The CDR3 has 12 amino acids. V lost 5 bases, J lost 5 bases, and 12 bases lay in between. Per germline, CDR1 DFQATT and CDR2 SNEGSKA (reference sequence). Here the CDR3 DNA reads TGCAGTGCTGGGGGACTGGGGGAGACCCAGTACTTC. Translated, it gives CSAGGLGETQYF.

The rearrangement joins TRBV27 to TRBJ2-1; the D is unclear. The CDR3 covers 16 residues. V was clipped by 6 bases and J by 9 bases, with 24 bases between them. Germline CDR1 reads MNHEY; CDR2 reads SMNVEV (reference sequence). The CDR3 region has the DNA TGTGCCAGCAGCCTCGTAAAATGGGGTCGGCGCAGTGAGCAGTTCTTC. This sequence encodes CASSLVKWGRRSEQFF.

This clonotype turned up a few times. The chain uses TRBV4-3 and TRBJ2-3; 8 positions match TRBD2. In germline, CDR1 is LGHNA, CDR2 YSLEER. This CDR3 comprises 17 residues. Losses at the gene ends were 4 bases for V and 6 bases for J; bases not matched to a gene: 15. Written as DNA, the CDR3 is TGCGCCAGCAGCCCATCCCAGGGACTAGTCTGGATGGATACGCAGTATTTT. Protein product: CASSPSQGLVWMDTQYF.

This sequence joins TRBV15 and TRBJ1-2; D ambiguous. Trimming shortened V by 0 bases and J by 9 bases, and 8 bases separated the two germline ends. CDR1 and CDR2 (germline): LNHNV, YYDKDF (reference sequence). The CDR3 covers 12 residues. The CDR3 reads CATSRDGRSYTF. The DNA of the CDR3 is TGTGCCACCAGCAGAGATGGGAGGAGCTACACCTTC.

Concerning this clonotype itself: This sequence may be a read error, since a much larger clone differs from it by one base. The chain uses TRBV5-1 and TRBJ1-2, with D hard to call. CDR3 length: 15 amino acids. Trimming pared 0 bases from V and 4 bases from J, leaving 13 bases between. CDR1 and CDR2 (germline): SGHRS, YFSETQ. This CDR3 reads CASSLGYRSIYGYTF. The CDR3 DNA follows: TGCGCCAGCAGCTTGGGGTACAGAAGCATCTATGGCTACACCTTC.

The chain carries TRBV7-8 and TRBJ2-1, with TRBD1 matching 8 bases. The CDR3 spans 16 residues. Per the germline V gene, CDR1 is SGHVS and CDR2 is FQNEAQ. V trimming: 2 bases; J trimming: 10 bases; junction bases outside the gene matches: 13. The CDR3 loop reads CASSLRVGTGNLEQFF. Here the CDR3 DNA reads TGTGCCAGCAGCTTAAGGGTGGGGACAGGTAATCTGGAGCAGTTCTTC.

This chain links TRBV20-1 with TRBJ1-4; weak D call: TRBD1 (5 bases). CDR3 length equals 15 residues. Trimming removed 1 base at V and 3 bases at J, with 12 bases between. Germline V gene sequence: CDR1 DFQATT, CDR2 SNEGSKA (reference sequence). CDR3 bases: TGCAGTGCTAGAGCTCCGGGACTGTCTAATGAAAAACTGTTTTTT. This encodes CSARAPGLSNEKLFF.

This clonotype showed up just a few times. The DNA for the CDR3 is TGTGCCACCAACCTACATGAGCAGTTCTTC. Translation gives CATNLHEQFF. This chain links TRBV24-1 with TRBJ2-1; D call uncertain. Germline V gives CDR1 KGHDR, CDR2 SFDVKD. This CDR3 region has 10 residues. Trimming cost V 8 bases and J 8 bases, with 6 bases left between them.

The chain combines TRBV11-3 with TRBJ2-2; D might be TRBD2 (5 bases). Germline V gene data show CDR1 as SGHNT and CDR2 as YENEEA. CDR3 length: 13 residues. The V end lost 5 bases, the J end lost 7 bases, and 11 bases lay between the germline ends. The CDR3 nucleotides read TGTGCCAGCAGCCCTGTTGAGGGCGGGGAGCTGTTTTTT. Protein: CASSPVEGGELFF.

The chain is built from TRBV27 and TRBJ2-1; 12 bases agree with TRBD2. Germline V gives CDR1 MNHEY, CDR2 SMNVEV (reference sequence). The CDR3 spans 14 residues. V lost 7 bases to trimming and J lost 9 bases; unmatched junction nucleotides: 7. CDR3 region: CASTRTSGVREQFF. CDR3 nucleotides: TGTGCCAGCACCCGGACTAGCGGGGTTCGTGAGCAGTTCTTC.

This clonotype appeared many times. V gene TRBV7-2 combines with J gene TRBJ2-1; D possibly corresponds to TRBD1 (5 bases). The V end was cut by 5 bases, the J end by 10 bases, with 15 bases between. The CDR3 is made up of 13 amino acids. Germline lookup yields CDR1 SGHTA and CDR2 FQGNSA. The CDR3 DNA reads TGTGCCAGCAGCCTGACAGTGCTAGGGGAGCAGTTCTTC. It specifies CASSLTVLGEQFF.

V and J are TRBV12-3 or TRBV12-4 and TRBJ1-2, with D possibly TRBD1 on 5 matching bases. V dropped 6 bases and J dropped 8 bases, with 16 bases sitting between them. This CDR3 has 13 residues. For the CDR3, the DNA is TGTGCCAGCAGGCCCGGGACGCGCGGCGGCTACACCTTC. Protein product: CASRPGTRGGYTF.

This chain uses TRBV20-1 with TRBJ2-2, with D unclear. CDR3 length equals 14 residues. The germline V and J ends were trimmed by 3 bases and 0 bases, with 8 bases remaining between them. Germline V lookup: CDR1 DFQATT, CDR2 SNEGSKA (reference sequence). The CDR3 region is CSARGASNTGELFF. The CDR3 DNA reads TGCAGTGCTAGGGGCGCCTCGAACACCGGGGAGCTGTTTTTT.

J is TRBJ2-1 and V is TRBV7-2; tentative D call: TRBD2 (6 bases). The CDR3 contains 16 residues. V was pared by 6 bases and J by 2 bases, with 17 bases between. Germline lookup yields CDR1 SGHTA and CDR2 FQGNSA. Here the CDR3 DNA reads TGTGCCAGCAGTCCCCGGGACTCCTCGGCCTACAATGAGCAGTTCTTC. It yields the protein CASSPRDSSAYNEQFF. Variable domain in full (rest from reference TRBV7-2 and TRBJ2-1): GAGVSQSPSNKVTEKGKDVELRCDPISGHTALYWYRQSLGQGLEFLIYFQGNSAPDKSGLPSDRFSAERTGGSVSTLTIQRTQQEDSAVYLCASSPRDSSAYNEQFFGPGTRLTVL.

The chain recombines TRBV6-1 with TRBJ2-1; D is uncertain. This CDR3 comprises 13 residues. Trimming shortened V by 7 bases and J by 10 bases, and 17 bases separated the two germline ends. The germline V gene has CDR1 MNHNS and CDR2 SASEGT. CDR3 protein: CASKSSRRKEQFF. The CDR3 bases are TGTGCCAGCAAAAGTTCCCGGCGAAAGGAGCAGTTCTTC.

In this sample, this clonotype turned up a few times. The chain recombines TRBV13 with TRBJ2-1; D gene unclear. V lost 5 bases to trimming and J lost 6 bases, with 14 bases between them. Germline V gene lookup returns CDR1 PRHDT and CDR2 FYEKMQ (reference sequence). The CDR3 has 14 amino acids. The CDR3 region has the DNA TGTGCCAGCAGCCTCGATAAGTTCTCCAATGAGCAGTTCTTC. Translated: CASSLDKFSNEQFF.

This sequence joins TRBV15 and TRBJ2-5; weak D call: TRBD1 (5 bases). Germline CDR1 LNHNV, CDR2 YYDKDF (reference sequence). The V end was cut by 2 bases, the J end by 5 bases, with 33 bases between. The CDR3 covers 21 residues. The CDR3 loop is CATSRWGLLQYSSLLSETQYF. CDR3 sequence (DNA): TGTGCCACCAGCAGATGGGGCCTCCTGCAGTATTCGTCCCTTTTATCCGAGACCCAGTACTTC.

This chain connects TRBV6-5 to TRBJ2-3; the match to TRBD1 covers 8 bases. Germline CDR1 and CDR2: MNHEY and SVGAGI. This CDR3 is 15 amino acids long. Trimming removed 4 bases from V and 5 bases from J; junction bases left unmatched: 8. CDR3 DNA sequence: TGTGCCAGCAGTTCCGGGACAGGAGAGGAAGATACGCAGTATTTT. It specifies CASSSGTGEEDTQYF.

This rearrangement joins TRBV7-2 to TRBJ2-6; D unclear. The V and J ends lost 2 bases and 0 bases respectively, with 8 bases between them. The V gene's germline CDR1 is SGHTA and CDR2 FQGNSA. This CDR3 spans 16 amino acids. CDR3 in amino acids: CASSLQSSSGANVLTF. The CDR3 DNA follows: TGTGCCAGCAGCTTACAAAGTAGCTCTGGGGCCAACGTCCTGACTTTC.